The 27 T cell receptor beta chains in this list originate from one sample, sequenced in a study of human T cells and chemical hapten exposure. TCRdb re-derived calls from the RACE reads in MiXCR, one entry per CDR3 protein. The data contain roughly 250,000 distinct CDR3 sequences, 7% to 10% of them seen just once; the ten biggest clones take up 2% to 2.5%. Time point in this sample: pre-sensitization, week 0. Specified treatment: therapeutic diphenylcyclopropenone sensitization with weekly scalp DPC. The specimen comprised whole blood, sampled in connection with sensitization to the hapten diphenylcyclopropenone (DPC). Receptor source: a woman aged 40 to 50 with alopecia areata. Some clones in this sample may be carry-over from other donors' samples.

Here the CDR3 reads CSAGDRPNEKLFF. The CDR3 bases are TGCAGCGCCGGAGACAGGCCTAATGAAAAACTGTTTTTT. This chain links TRBV29-1 with TRBJ1-4, with D perhaps matching TRBD1 (6 bases). The CDR3 contains 13 residues. The V and J ends lost 7 bases and 3 bases respectively, with 12 bases between them. CDR1 and CDR2 (germline): SQVTM, ANQGSEA.

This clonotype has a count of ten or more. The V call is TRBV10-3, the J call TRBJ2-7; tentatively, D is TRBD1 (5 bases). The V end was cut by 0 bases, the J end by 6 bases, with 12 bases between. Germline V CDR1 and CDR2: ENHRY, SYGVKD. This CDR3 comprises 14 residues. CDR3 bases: TGTGCCATCAGTGAGTCTGGGCAGGGTGGCGAGCAGTACTTC. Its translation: CAISESGQGGEQYF.

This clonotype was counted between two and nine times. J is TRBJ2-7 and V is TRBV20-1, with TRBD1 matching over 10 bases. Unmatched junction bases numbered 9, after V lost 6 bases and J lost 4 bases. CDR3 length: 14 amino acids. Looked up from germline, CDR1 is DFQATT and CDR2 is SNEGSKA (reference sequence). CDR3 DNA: TGCAGTGCATCGGACAGGGGGTTTCTTTACGAGCAGTACTTC. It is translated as CSASDRGFLYEQYF.

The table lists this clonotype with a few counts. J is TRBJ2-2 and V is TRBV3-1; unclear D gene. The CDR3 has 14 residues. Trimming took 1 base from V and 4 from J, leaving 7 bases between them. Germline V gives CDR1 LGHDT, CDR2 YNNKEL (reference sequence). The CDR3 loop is CASSQARLTGELFF. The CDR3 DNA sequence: TGTGCCAGCAGCCAAGCCCGTCTCACCGGGGAGCTGTTTTTT.

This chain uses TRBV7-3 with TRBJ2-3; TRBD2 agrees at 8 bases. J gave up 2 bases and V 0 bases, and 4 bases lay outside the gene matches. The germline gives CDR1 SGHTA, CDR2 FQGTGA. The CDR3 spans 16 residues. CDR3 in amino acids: CASSLTAGVTTDTQYF. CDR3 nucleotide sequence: TGTGCCAGCAGCTTAACAGCGGGAGTTACCACAGATACGCAGTATTTT.

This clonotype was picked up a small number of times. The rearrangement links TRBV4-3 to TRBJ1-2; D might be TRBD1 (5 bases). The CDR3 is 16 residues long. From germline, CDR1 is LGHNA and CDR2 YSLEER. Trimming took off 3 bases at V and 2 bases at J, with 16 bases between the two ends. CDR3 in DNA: TGCGCCAGCAGCCAGGGGTATGGGGCGCTGAACTATGGCTACACCTTC. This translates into CASSQGYGALNYGYTF.

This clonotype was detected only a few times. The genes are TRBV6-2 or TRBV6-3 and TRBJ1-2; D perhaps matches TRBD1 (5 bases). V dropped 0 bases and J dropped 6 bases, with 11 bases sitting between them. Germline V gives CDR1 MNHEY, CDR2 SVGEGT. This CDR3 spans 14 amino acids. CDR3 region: CASSYSTGPNGYTF. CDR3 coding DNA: TGTGCCAGCAGTTACTCGACGGGGCCGAATGGCTACACCTTC.

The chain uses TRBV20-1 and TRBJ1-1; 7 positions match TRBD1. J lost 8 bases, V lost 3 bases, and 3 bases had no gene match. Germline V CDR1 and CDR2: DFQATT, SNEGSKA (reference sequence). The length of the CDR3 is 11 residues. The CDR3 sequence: CSARRDREAFF. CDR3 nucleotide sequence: TGCAGTGCTAGGAGGGACAGAGAAGCTTTCTTT.

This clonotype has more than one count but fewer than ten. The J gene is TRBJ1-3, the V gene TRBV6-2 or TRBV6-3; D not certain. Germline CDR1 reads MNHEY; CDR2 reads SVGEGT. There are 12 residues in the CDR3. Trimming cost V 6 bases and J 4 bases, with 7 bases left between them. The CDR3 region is CASRSRGNTIYF. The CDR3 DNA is TGTGCCAGCAGATCCCGGGGAAACACCATATATTTT.

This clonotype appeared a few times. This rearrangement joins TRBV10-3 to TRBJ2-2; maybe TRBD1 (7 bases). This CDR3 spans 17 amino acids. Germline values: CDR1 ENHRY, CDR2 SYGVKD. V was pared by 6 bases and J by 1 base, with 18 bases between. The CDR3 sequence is CAISAPPGGLNTGELFF. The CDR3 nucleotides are TGTGCCATCAGCGCCCCACCAGGGGGGTTGAACACCGGGGAGCTGTTTTTT.

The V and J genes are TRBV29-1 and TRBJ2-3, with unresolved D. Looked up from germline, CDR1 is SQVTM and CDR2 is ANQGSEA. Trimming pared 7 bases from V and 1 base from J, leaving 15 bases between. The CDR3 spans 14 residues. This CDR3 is CSGSVGRRTDTQYF. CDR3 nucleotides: TGCAGCGGATCAGTTGGACGCCGCACAGATACGCAGTATTTT.

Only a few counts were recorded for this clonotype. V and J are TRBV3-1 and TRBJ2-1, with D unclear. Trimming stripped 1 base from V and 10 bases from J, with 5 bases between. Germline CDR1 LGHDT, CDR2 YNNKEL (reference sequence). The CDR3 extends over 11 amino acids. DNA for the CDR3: TGTGCCAGCAGCCAAGGCGCCGAGCAGTTCTTC. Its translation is CASSQGAEQFF.

This CDR3 reads CASSPPPGTVHGYTF. The DNA for the CDR3 is TGTGCCAGCAGCCCTCCCCCCGGGACAGTTCATGGCTACACCTTC. This rearrangement joins TRBV9 to TRBJ1-2, with 7 nucleotides matching TRBD1. This CDR3 has 15 amino acids. Germline V lookup: CDR1 SGDLS, CDR2 YYNGEE. The V segment lost 4 bases and the J segment 6 bases; nucleotides outside the gene matches: 12.

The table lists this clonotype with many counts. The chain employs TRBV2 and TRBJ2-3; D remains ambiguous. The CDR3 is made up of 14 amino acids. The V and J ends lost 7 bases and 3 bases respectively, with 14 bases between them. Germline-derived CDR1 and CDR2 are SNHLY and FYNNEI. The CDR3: CASTKARVTDTQYF. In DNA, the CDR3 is TGTGCCAGCACTAAGGCTAGGGTAACAGATACGCAGTATTTT.

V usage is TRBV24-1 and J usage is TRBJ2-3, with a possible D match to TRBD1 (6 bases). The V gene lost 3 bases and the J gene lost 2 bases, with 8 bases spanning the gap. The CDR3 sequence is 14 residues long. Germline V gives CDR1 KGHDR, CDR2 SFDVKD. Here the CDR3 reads CATSDGQNTDTQYF. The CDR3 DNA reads TGTGCCACCAGTGATGGACAGAACACAGATACGCAGTATTTT.

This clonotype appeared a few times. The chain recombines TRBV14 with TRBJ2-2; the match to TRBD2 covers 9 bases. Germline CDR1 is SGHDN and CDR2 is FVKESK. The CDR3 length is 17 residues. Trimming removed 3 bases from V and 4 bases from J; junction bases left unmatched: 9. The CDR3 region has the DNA TGTGCCAGCAGCCAGCTTCGCCTAGCGGGGACCACCGGGGAGCTGTTTTTT. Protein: CASSQLRLAGTTGELFF.

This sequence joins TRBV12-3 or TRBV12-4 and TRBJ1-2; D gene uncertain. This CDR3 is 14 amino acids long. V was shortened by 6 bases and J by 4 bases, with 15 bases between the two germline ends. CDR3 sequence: CASSPQAWGYGYTF. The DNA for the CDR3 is TGTGCCAGCAGCCCTCAGGCGTGGGGCTATGGCTACACCTTC.

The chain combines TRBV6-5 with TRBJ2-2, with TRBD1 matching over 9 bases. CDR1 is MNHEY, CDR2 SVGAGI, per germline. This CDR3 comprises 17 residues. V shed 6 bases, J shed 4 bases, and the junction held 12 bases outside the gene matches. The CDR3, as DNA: TGTGCCAGCAGCCGACGACAGGGGGTCGACAGCACCGGGGAGCTGTTTTTT. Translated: CASSRRQGVDSTGELFF.

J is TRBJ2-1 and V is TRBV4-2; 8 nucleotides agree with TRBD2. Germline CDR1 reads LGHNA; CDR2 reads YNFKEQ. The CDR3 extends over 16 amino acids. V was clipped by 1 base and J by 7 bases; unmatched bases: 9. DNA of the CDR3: TGTGCCAGCAGCCAAGTGTCGGGAGGGGTAGGGAATGAGCAGTTCTTC. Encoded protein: CASSQVSGGVGNEQFF.

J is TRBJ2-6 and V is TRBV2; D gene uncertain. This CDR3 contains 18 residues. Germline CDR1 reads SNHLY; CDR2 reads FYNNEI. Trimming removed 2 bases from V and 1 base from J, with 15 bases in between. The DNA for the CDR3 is TGTGCCAGCAGTGAACTCGTCAGGCTACCTTCTGGGGCCAACGTCCTGACTTTC. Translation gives CASSELVRLPSGANVLTF.

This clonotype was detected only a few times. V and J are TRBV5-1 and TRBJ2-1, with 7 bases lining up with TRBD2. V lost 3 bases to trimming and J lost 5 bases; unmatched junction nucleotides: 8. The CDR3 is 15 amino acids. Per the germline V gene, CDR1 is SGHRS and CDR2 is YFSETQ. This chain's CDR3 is CASSSQQRGNNEQFF. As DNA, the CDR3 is TGCGCCAGCAGCTCTCAACAGCGGGGCAACAATGAGCAGTTCTTC.

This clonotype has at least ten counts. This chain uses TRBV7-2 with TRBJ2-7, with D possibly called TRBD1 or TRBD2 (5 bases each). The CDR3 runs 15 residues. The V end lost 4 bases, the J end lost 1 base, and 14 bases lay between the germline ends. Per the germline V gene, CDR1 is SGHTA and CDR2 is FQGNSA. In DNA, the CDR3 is TGTGCCAGCAGCTCCACCGGGACCCTGTCCTACGAGCAGTACTTC. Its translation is CASSSTGTLSYEQYF.

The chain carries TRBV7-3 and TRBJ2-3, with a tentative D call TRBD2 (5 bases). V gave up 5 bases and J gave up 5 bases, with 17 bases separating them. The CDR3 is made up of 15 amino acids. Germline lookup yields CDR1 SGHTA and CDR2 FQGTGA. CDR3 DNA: TGTGCCAGCAGCCCTGGACGGGGTCAGGAAGATACGCAGTATTTT. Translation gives CASSPGRGQEDTQYF. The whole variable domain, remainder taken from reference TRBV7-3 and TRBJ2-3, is GAGVSQTPSNKVTEKGKYVELRCDPISGHTALYWYRQSLGQGPEFLIYFQGTGAADDSGLPNDRFFAVRPEGSVSTLKIQRTERGDSAVYLCASSPGRGQEDTQYFGPGTRLTVL.

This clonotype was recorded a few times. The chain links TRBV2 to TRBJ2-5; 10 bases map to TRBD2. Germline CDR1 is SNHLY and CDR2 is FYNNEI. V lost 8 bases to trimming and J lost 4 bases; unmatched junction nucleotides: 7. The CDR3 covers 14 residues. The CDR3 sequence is CASARIAGGETQYF. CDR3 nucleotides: TGTGCCAGCGCCCGAATAGCGGGAGGAGAGACCCAGTACTTC.

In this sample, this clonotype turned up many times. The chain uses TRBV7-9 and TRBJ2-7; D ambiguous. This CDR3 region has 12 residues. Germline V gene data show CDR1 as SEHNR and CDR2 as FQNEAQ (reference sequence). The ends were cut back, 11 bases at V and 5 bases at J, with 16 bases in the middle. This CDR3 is CAGAGALHEQYF. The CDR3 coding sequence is TGTGCCGGCGCCGGAGCGTTGCACGAGCAGTACTTC.

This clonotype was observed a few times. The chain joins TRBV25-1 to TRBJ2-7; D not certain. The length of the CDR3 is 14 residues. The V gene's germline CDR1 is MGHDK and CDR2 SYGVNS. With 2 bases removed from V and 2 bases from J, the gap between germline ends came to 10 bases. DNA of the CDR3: TGTGCCAGCAGTGAAACCGGACGAGCCTACGAGCAGTACTTC. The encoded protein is CASSETGRAYEQYF.

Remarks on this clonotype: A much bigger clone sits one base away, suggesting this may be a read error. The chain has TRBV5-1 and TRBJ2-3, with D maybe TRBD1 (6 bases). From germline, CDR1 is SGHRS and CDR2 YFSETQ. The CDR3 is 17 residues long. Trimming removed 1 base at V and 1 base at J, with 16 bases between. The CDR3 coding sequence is TGCGCCAGCAGCTTGTCCCTTGCAGGGGATGGCACAGATACGCAGTATTTT. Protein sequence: CASSLSLAGDGTDTQYF.